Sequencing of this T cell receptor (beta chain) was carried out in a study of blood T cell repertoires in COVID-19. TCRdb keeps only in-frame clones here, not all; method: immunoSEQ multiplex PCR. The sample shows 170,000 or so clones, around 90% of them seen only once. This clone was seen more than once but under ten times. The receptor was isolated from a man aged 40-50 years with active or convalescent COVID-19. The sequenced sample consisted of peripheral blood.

CDR3 coding DNA: TGCGCCAGCAGCCAAGATCCCGGGACAGCGAACTACGAGCAGTACTTC. This encodes CASSQDPGTANYEQYF. The chain couples TRBV4-1 to TRBJ2-7, with TRBD1 matching over 7 bases. This CDR3 is built from 16 residues. J was trimmed by 3 bases and V by 0 bases; bases with no gene match: 8. The germline gives CDR1 MGHRA, CDR2 YSYEKL.